This entry lists 32 T cell receptor beta chains sequenced from one sample in a study of OX40 agonist ivuxolimab in advanced cancers. The table came from immunoSEQ multiplex PCR; TCRdb's copy has only in-frame clones and leaves some out. The table lists tens of thousands of clones, 91% of them singletons, with roughly 2.5% in the top ten. The sequencing here drew on CD4+ or CD8+ T cells sorted from blood, taken in a trial of the OX40 agonist ivuxolimab. These receptors came from an adult with an advanced solid tumor such as melanoma, head and neck, liver or kidney cancer.

This clone was counted once. V is TRBV19 and J is TRBJ1-5, with D perhaps TRBD1 (6 bases). Germline V lookup: CDR1 LNHDA, CDR2 SQIVND (reference sequence). Trimming stripped 6 bases from V and 0 bases from J, with 12 bases between. The CDR3 consists of 15 residues. CDR3 in amino acids: CASRTQGVSNQPQHF. The CDR3 nucleotides are TGTGCCAGTAGGACACAGGGTGTTAGCAATCAGCCCCAGCATTTT.

The rearrangement links TRBV9 to TRBJ2-1; D might be TRBD1 (5 bases). The CDR3 is 14 residues long. Trimming took off 4 bases at V and 9 bases at J, with 17 bases between the two ends. Germline values: CDR1 SGDLS, CDR2 YYNGEE. The CDR3 DNA is TGTGCCAGCAGCTCAGGAAGGGGTCCTAGTGAGCAGTTCTTC. It yields the protein CASSSGRGPSEQFF.

This chain joins TRBV6-6 and TRBJ2-1; 7 bases map to TRBD2. J gave up 4 bases and V 6 bases, and 6 bases lay outside the gene matches. From germline, CDR1 is MNHNY and CDR2 SVGAGI (reference sequence). The CDR3 totals 14 residues. The CDR3 DNA follows: TGTGCCAGCAGCGCCTGGGAGGGATACAATGAGCAGTTCTTC. Protein: CASSAWEGYNEQFF.

This clone has a single count. The rearrangement joins TRBV6-4 to TRBJ1-2, with 7 bases that match TRBD1. Unmatched junction bases numbered 6, after V lost 5 bases and J lost 6 bases. In germline, CDR1 is MRHNA, CDR2 SNTAGT. The CDR3 is 13 residues long. DNA of the CDR3: TGTGCCAGCAGTATGACAGGGAGGAATGGCTACACCTTC. Its protein product is CASSMTGRNGYTF.

This chain links TRBV6-1 with TRBJ2-1; D remains ambiguous. Germline CDR1 and CDR2: MNHNS and SASEGT. V was shortened by 6 bases and J by 11 bases, with 11 bases between the two germline ends. This CDR3 contains 11 residues. For the CDR3, the DNA is TGTGCCAGCAGAAAAGAACCCAAGCAGTTCTTC. Translation: CASRKEPKQFF.

The V call is TRBV19, the J call TRBJ2-5; TRBD2 matches 7 bases. Losses at the gene ends were 6 bases for V and 3 bases for J; bases not matched to a gene: 4. This CDR3 is built from 13 residues. Looked up from germline, CDR1 is LNHDA and CDR2 is SQIVND (reference sequence). As DNA, the CDR3 is TGTGCCAGTAGCCGAGGACTAGAAGAGACCCAGTACTTC. Translated, it gives CASSRGLEETQYF.

V gene TRBV5-4 combines with J gene TRBJ2-6; D tentatively fits TRBD1 or TRBD2 (5 bases each). This CDR3 is 17 amino acids long. Trimming removed 4 bases at V and 4 bases at J, with 18 bases between. Per germline, CDR1 SGHNT and CDR2 YYREEE (reference sequence). For the CDR3, the DNA is TGTGCCAGCAGCCCCCCTAGGTCCGGGGCCGGGGCCAACGTCCTGACTTTC. Protein: CASSPPRSGAGANVLTF.

This clone showed up just once. An end of the junction differs from the germline gene, which may be a read error. The chain recombines TRBV6-1 with TRBJ1-5, with D hard to call. The CDR3 length is 16 residues. The germline gives CDR1 MNHNS, CDR2 SASEGT. The CDR3 DNA reads TGTGCCATCAGTGAAGAAGGCCCCGATAGCAATCAGCCCCAGCATTTT. Amino acid sequence: CAISEEGPDSNQPQHF.

CDR3 residues: CASSIGLASSYEQYF. CDR3 DNA sequence: TGTGCCAGTAGTATAGGACTAGCGAGCTCCTACGAGCAGTACTTC. This sequence joins TRBV19 and TRBJ2-7; 8 nucleotides line up with TRBD2. Trimming took 1 base from V and 0 from J; bases not matched to a gene: 2. CDR1 is LNHDA, CDR2 SQIVND, per germline (reference sequence). The CDR3 loop spans 15 amino acids.

The rearrangement links TRBV6-5 to TRBJ1-2; D possibly corresponds to TRBD1 (6 bases). This CDR3 is 14 amino acids long. Germline V gives CDR1 MNHEY, CDR2 SVGAGI. The V and J ends lost 0 bases and 6 bases respectively, with 11 bases between them. In nucleotides, the CDR3 is TGTGCCAGCAGTTACTCCAGGGGTATCAATGGCTACACCTTC. Translated, it gives CASSYSRGINGYTF.

The chain's CDR3 is CASSSLRDPQETQYF. CDR3 nucleotides: TGTGCCAGCAGCTCGCTCCGGGACCCCCAAGAGACCCAGTACTTC. The V gene is TRBV5-6, the J gene TRBJ2-5; D possibly matches TRBD1 or TRBD2 (5 bases each). The CDR3 loop spans 15 amino acids. Germline CDR1 reads SGHDT; CDR2 reads YYEEEE. V was clipped by 3 bases and J by 1 base, with 13 bases between them.

The chain combines TRBV6-5 with TRBJ2-5; the D is unclear. Germline CDR1 is MNHEY and CDR2 is SVGAGI. The length of the CDR3 is 12 residues. Trimming shortened V by 6 bases and J by 5 bases, and 10 bases separated the two germline ends. This chain's CDR3 is CASRQTRETQYF. The CDR3, as DNA: TGTGCCAGCAGACAGACCCGGGAGACCCAGTACTTC.

V and J are TRBV2 and TRBJ2-7; the D gene is possibly TRBD1 (5 bases). The germline gives CDR1 SNHLY, CDR2 FYNNEI. V gave up 2 bases and J gave up 7 bases, with 12 bases separating them. The length of the CDR3 is 13 residues. The CDR3 is CASSEFQGREQYF. The CDR3 DNA reads TGTGCCAGCAGTGAATTCCAGGGAAGGGAGCAGTACTTC.

The chain is built from TRBV30 and TRBJ2-1; D uncertain. The ends were cut back, 1 base at V and 8 bases at J, with 15 bases in the middle. Germline-derived CDR1 and CDR2 are GTSNPN and SVGIG (reference sequence). This CDR3 is 14 amino acids long. This CDR3 is CAWSATSTSDEQFF. CDR3 sequence (DNA): TGTGCCTGGAGTGCGACCTCGACATCTGATGAGCAGTTCTTC.

The chain joins TRBV14 to TRBJ2-1; D uncertain. CDR1 is SGHDN and CDR2 is FVKESK in the germline V gene. The CDR3 contains 12 residues. The V end was cut by 1 base, the J end by 5 bases, with 3 bases between. The CDR3 spells CASSQAHNEQFF. For the CDR3, the DNA is TGTGCCAGCAGCCAAGCCCACAATGAGCAGTTCTTC.

This clone came up once. V usage is TRBV18 and J usage is TRBJ2-7, with TRBD2 matching 9 bases. The J segment lost 7 bases and the V segment lost 3 bases, leaving 13 bases of the junction unmatched. This CDR3 has 16 amino acids. Germline V gives CDR1 KGHSH, CDR2 LQKENI. The CDR3 region is CASSPTRLAAEGEQYF. In nucleotides, the CDR3 is TGTGCCAGCTCACCTACCCGACTAGCGGCGGAGGGGGAGCAGTACTTC.

V and J are TRBV6-6 and TRBJ2-3; 7 nucleotides line up with TRBD1. The CDR3 has 12 residues. With V trimmed by 8 bases and J by 6 bases, 5 bases remained unmatched. Germline values: CDR1 MNHNY, CDR2 SVGAGI (reference sequence). CDR3: CASGPGQDTQYF. For the CDR3, the DNA is TGTGCCAGCGGGCCGGGACAGGATACGCAGTATTTT.

This chain uses TRBV25-1 with TRBJ2-1; TRBD2 matches 11 bases. CDR3 length: 15 residues. CDR1 is MGHDK and CDR2 is SYGVNS in the germline V gene. V was clipped by 2 bases and J by 11 bases; unmatched bases: 8. The CDR3 region is CASSERETSGRKQFF. The CDR3 DNA sequence: TGTGCCAGCAGTGAAAGGGAAACTAGCGGGAGAAAGCAGTTCTTC.

The rearrangement uses TRBV30 and TRBJ1-4, with D possibly matching TRBD1 (6 bases). Germline loops: CDR1 GTSNPN, CDR2 SVGIG (reference sequence). The germline V and J ends were trimmed by 4 bases and 8 bases, with 17 bases remaining between them. The CDR3 has 14 residues. In nucleotides, the CDR3 is TGTGCCTGGAAAGGACAGTCCGGGGGCGAAAAACTGTTTTTT. It yields the protein CAWKGQSGGEKLFF.

The V and J genes are TRBV30 and TRBJ2-7; TRBD1 matches at 9 bases. The length of the CDR3 is 15 residues. CDR1 is GTSNPN and CDR2 is SVGIG in the germline V gene (reference sequence). V was clipped by 0 bases and J by 4 bases; unmatched bases: 7. Written as DNA, the CDR3 is TGTGCCTGGAGTGTAAGGACAGGGGCCCCTTACGAGCAGTACTTC. The encoded protein is CAWSVRTGAPYEQYF.

The chain carries TRBV25-1 and TRBJ1-1; the D is unclear. In germline, CDR1 is MGHDK, CDR2 SYGVNS. The V end lost 5 bases, the J end lost 7 bases, and 14 bases lay between the germline ends. The CDR3 has 13 amino acids. In DNA form, the CDR3 reads TGTGCCAGCAGTTATTCTGGGTGGGGTGAAGCTTTCTTT. Translation gives CASSYSGWGEAFF.

The rearrangement links TRBV5-4 to TRBJ2-2; D perhaps matches TRBD1 (7 bases). This CDR3 has 16 residues. The germline CDR1 and CDR2 sequences are SGHNT and YYREEE (reference sequence). The V and J ends lost 3 bases and 2 bases respectively, with 14 bases between them. The CDR3 DNA reads as TGTGCCAGCAGCTGGAACAGGGGACTCAACACCGGGGAGCTGTTTTTT. Translated, it gives CASSWNRGLNTGELFF. The whole variable domain, remainder taken from reference TRBV5-4 and TRBJ2-2, is ETGVTQSPTHLIKTRGQQVTLRCSSQSGHNTVSWYQQALGQGPQFIFQYYREEENGRGNFPPRFSGLQFPNYSSELNVNALELDDSALYLCASSWNRGLNTGELFFGEGSRLTVL.

The genes are TRBV27 and TRBJ2-3; 7 bases match TRBD1. Germline V gives CDR1 MNHEY, CDR2 SMNVEV (reference sequence). V gave up 6 bases and J gave up 8 bases; unmatched junction bases: 14. The CDR3 length is 15 residues. CDR3 DNA sequence: TGTGCCAGCAGACGAAGTGGGACAGCTGGGGGTACGCAGTATTTT. This translates into CASRRSGTAGGTQYF.

The J gene is TRBJ2-7, the V gene TRBV7-2; 8 nucleotides match TRBD2. This CDR3 contains 15 residues. CDR1 is SGHTA, CDR2 FQGNSA, per germline. J gave up 1 base and V 0 bases, and 2 bases lay outside the gene matches. The chain's CDR3 is CASSLAAGGSYEQYF. DNA for the CDR3: TGTGCCAGCAGCTTAGCGGCGGGAGGTTCCTACGAGCAGTACTTC.

The chain couples TRBV19 to TRBJ1-1; D call uncertain. CDR3 size: 15 residues. Germline values: CDR1 LNHDA, CDR2 SQIVND (reference sequence). Trimming took 3 bases from V and 3 from J, leaving 14 bases between them. CDR3 sequence reads: CASSILWTGDTEAFF. DNA for the CDR3: TGTGCCAGTAGTATTTTATGGACCGGAGACACTGAAGCTTTCTTT. The whole variable domain, remainder taken from reference TRBV19 and TRBJ1-1, is DGGITQSPKYLFRKEGQNVTLSCEQNLNHDAMYWYRQDPGQGLRLIYYSQIVNDFQKGDIAEGYSVSREKKESFPLTVTSAQKNPTAFYLCASSILWTGDTEAFFGQGTRLTVV.

The chain combines TRBV5-6 with TRBJ2-7; D is perhaps TRBD1 (6 bases). The CDR3 has 14 residues. Trimming removed 4 bases at V and 3 bases at J, with 14 bases between. Germline-derived CDR1 and CDR2 are SGHDT and YYEEEE. CDR3 DNA: TGTGCCAGCAGCCGCACCGGGACACACTACGAGCAGTACTTC. Translated, it gives CASSRTGTHYEQYF.

The V call is TRBV5-1, the J call TRBJ2-3, with 13 bases identical to TRBD2. V trimming: 4 bases; J trimming: 4 bases; junction bases outside the gene matches: 9. The CDR3 consists of 17 residues. Looked up from germline, CDR1 is SGHRS and CDR2 is YFSETQ. Here the CDR3 reads CASSTGLAGSSPDTQYF. CDR3 coding DNA: TGCGCCAGCAGCACGGGACTAGCGGGATCCTCTCCAGATACGCAGTATTTT.

The rearrangement joins TRBV5-1 to TRBJ2-5; 9 bases map to TRBD2. With V trimmed by 2 bases and J by 5 bases, 10 bases remained unmatched. Looked up from germline, CDR1 is SGHRS and CDR2 is YFSETQ. The CDR3 is 16 amino acids. This CDR3 is CASSFRNSGGRETQYF. CDR3 in DNA: TGCGCCAGCAGCTTCCGAAATAGCGGGGGACGGGAGACCCAGTACTTC. Supplemented by reference TRBV5-1 and TRBJ2-5, the full variable domain reads KAGVTQTPRYLIKTRGQQVTLSCSPISGHRSVSWYQQTPGQGLQFLFEYFSETQRNKGNFPGRFSGRQFSNSRSEMNVSTLELGDSALYLCASSFRNSGGRETQYFGPGTRLLVL.

The chain carries TRBV18 and TRBJ2-3, with 7 bases lining up with TRBD1. V shed 6 bases and J 0 bases; nucleotides not matched to a gene: 6. The CDR3 has 15 residues. Germline CDR1 is KGHSH and CDR2 is LQKENI. CDR3 DNA: TGTGCCAGCTCCCCTAGACAGGGTAGCACAGATACGCAGTATTTT. It encodes CASSPRQGSTDTQYF.

V usage is TRBV5-1 and J usage is TRBJ1-5; 7 bases are a match to TRBD1. The trim removed 5 bases at V and 1 base at J, leaving 6 bases unmatched. The germline V gene encodes CDR1 SGHRS and CDR2 YFSETQ. CDR3 size: 15 residues. This CDR3 reads CASRAQTGSNQPQHF. As DNA, the CDR3 is TGCGCCAGCAGAGCGCAGACAGGGAGCAATCAGCCCCAGCATTTT.

The chain recombines TRBV30 with TRBJ1-1; D gene unclear. Deletions cut 2 bases from V and 1 base from J, with 8 bases between. Germline loops: CDR1 GTSNPN, CDR2 SVGIG (reference sequence). The CDR3 is 13 amino acids. This CDR3 is CAWSFPQNTEAFF. The CDR3 region has the DNA TGTGCCTGGAGTTTCCCCCAGAACACTGAAGCTTTCTTT.

The gene calls are TRBV10-1 and TRBJ2-5; D gene uncertain. This CDR3 has 13 amino acids. Germline CDR1 reads WNHNN; CDR2 reads SYGVQD (reference sequence). With 0 bases removed from V and 9 bases from J, the gap between germline ends came to 11 bases. CDR3: CASSESGLSAQYF. The CDR3 DNA reads as TGCGCCAGCAGTGAGTCGGGGTTGTCGGCCCAGTACTTC.